One sample yielded the 28 T cell receptor beta chains listed below, sequenced in a study of monozygotic twins with inflammatory bowel disease. TCRdb re-called the 5' RACE reads and shows each CDR3 protein once, DNA omitted. This sample's table has approximately 45,000 distinct CDR3 sequences. Material for sequencing was blood. Source of these receptors: a human donor with ulcerative colitis or Crohn's disease, or a healthy co-twin of an affected twin (not recorded which).

J is TRBJ1-1 and V is TRBV12-3 or TRBV12-4; checking the TCRdb D call of TRBD1 is not possible without DNA. This CDR3 has 16 amino acids. The CDR3 spells CASSFGGGRRGAEAFF.

The chain has TRBV20-1 and TRBJ1-4. The CDR3 is 14 residues long. The germline V gene has CDR1 DFQATT and CDR2 SNEGSKA (reference sequence). The chain's CDR3 is CSARKDLPNEKLFF.

The V call is TRBV5-1, the J call TRBJ2-3; TCRdb indicates TRBD1, and absent DNA this call remains unverified. Per germline, CDR1 SGHRS and CDR2 YFSETQ. There are 16 residues in the CDR3. The CDR3 sequence: CASSSDLGQGTDTQYF. The entire variable domain, with the rest obtained from reference TRBV5-1 and TRBJ2-3, is as follows: KAGVTQTPRYLIKTRGQQVTLSCSPISGHRSVSWYQQTPGQGLQFLFEYFSETQRNKGNFPGRFSGRQFSNSRSEMNVSTLELGDSALYLCASSSDLGQGTDTQYFGPGTRLTVL.

V usage is TRBV5-1 and J usage is TRBJ1-2. The CDR3 runs 13 residues. Germline V gene data show CDR1 as SGHRS and CDR2 as YFSETQ. CDR3 region: CASSLPDNYGYTF.

This clonotype is labeled medium-sized based on frequency. V usage is TRBV5-1 and J usage is TRBJ2-5. The CDR3 covers 15 residues. Per the germline V gene, CDR1 is SGHRS and CDR2 is YFSETQ. This CDR3 reads CASSLGRDLQETQYF.

The chain links TRBV5-1 to TRBJ2-1; TCRdb names TRBD1, which stays unverified in the absence of DNA. The V gene's germline CDR1 is SGHRS and CDR2 YFSETQ. The CDR3 is made up of 16 amino acids. The CDR3 protein is CASTPLRHASYNEQFF.

CDR3 protein: CASSPSDLSGAFF. The J gene is TRBJ1-1, the V gene TRBV18. CDR1 is KGHSH and CDR2 is LQKENI in the germline V gene. The CDR3 totals 13 residues.

The rearrangement joins TRBV28 to TRBJ1-1; without DNA, the TCRdb call of TRBD1 cannot be checked. Germline values: CDR1 MDHEN, CDR2 SYDVKM. The CDR3 has 15 residues. CDR3 protein: CASSLWTGPDTEAFF.

The V and J genes are TRBV24-1 and TRBJ2-5; the TCRdb D gene call, TRBD1, has no DNA to confirm it. In germline, CDR1 is KGHDR, CDR2 SFDVKD. The CDR3 totals 14 residues. The CDR3 loop is CATSDLHRGETQYF.

V and J are TRBV7-2 and TRBJ1-5; TCRdb proposes TRBD1, but this gene call is untestable without DNA. The CDR3 extends over 15 amino acids. Germline V lookup: CDR1 SGHTA, CDR2 FQGNSA. Here the CDR3 reads CASSLDGANNQPQHF.

The gene calls are TRBV7-9 and TRBJ2-2; TCRdb indicates TRBD1, and absent DNA this call remains unverified. The CDR3 totals 15 residues. CDR1 SEHNR and CDR2 FQNEAQ come from the germline V gene (reference sequence). CDR3: CASSLAGGFAGELFF. The full variable domain, rest sourced from reference TRBV7-9 and TRBJ2-2, is DTGVSQNPRHKITKRGQNVTFRCDPISEHNRLYWYRQTLGQGPEFLTYFQNEAQLEKSRLLSDRFSAERPKGSFSTLEIQRTEQGDSAMYLCASSLAGGFAGELFFGEGSRLTVL.

The chain has TRBV5-1 and TRBJ1-2; TCRdb indicates TRBD1, and absent DNA this call remains unverified. This CDR3 spans 13 amino acids. The germline CDR1 and CDR2 sequences are SGHRS and YFSETQ. CDR3 amino acids: CASSYSGDYGYTF.

V usage is TRBV29-1 and J usage is TRBJ2-1. This CDR3 has 13 amino acids. Germline V lookup: CDR1 SQVTM, CDR2 ANQGSEA. CDR3: CSGLQSSYNEQFF.

The chain employs TRBV9 and TRBJ1-2; TCRdb names TRBD1, which stays unverified in the absence of DNA. In germline, CDR1 is SGDLS, CDR2 YYNGEE. This CDR3 has 14 amino acids. The CDR3 spells CASSVQLQGGGYTF.

The V gene is TRBV20-1, the J gene TRBJ1-2. The germline CDR1 and CDR2 sequences are DFQATT and SNEGSKA (reference sequence). The CDR3 covers 12 residues. The CDR3 region is CSAREESKGYTF.

The rearrangement joins TRBV28 to TRBJ2-5; as DNA is missing, the TRBD2 call by TCRdb cannot be tested. The CDR3 covers 15 residues. Germline V gene data show CDR1 as MDHEN and CDR2 as SYDVKM. The CDR3 is CASSFVGPRDRTQYF.

The genes are TRBV6-5 and TRBJ1-5; TCRdb gives TRBD1 as the D gene, but with no DNA this cannot be confirmed. The CDR3 is made up of 15 amino acids. Germline CDR1 and CDR2: MNHEY and SVGAGI. The CDR3 protein is CASSYAGVGNQPQHF.

V and J are TRBV19 and TRBJ2-7. The CDR3 is 14 amino acids. Germline CDR1 is LNHDA and CDR2 is SQIVND (reference sequence). This CDR3 reads CASSIVRGPYEQYF.

The rearrangement uses TRBV9 and TRBJ2-1; TCRdb's D call, TRBD1, is unchecked because there is no DNA. Looked up from germline, CDR1 is SGDLS and CDR2 is YYNGEE. The CDR3 length is 15 residues. The CDR3 sequence is CASSVGGVQGGEQFF.

V is TRBV20-1 and J is TRBJ2-1; lacking DNA, the TRBD2 call made by TCRdb goes unchecked. Looked up from germline, CDR1 is DFQATT and CDR2 is SNEGSKA (reference sequence). The CDR3 has 19 residues. The CDR3 sequence is CSARETSGVHDTSSNEQFF.

This chain uses TRBV5-1 with TRBJ2-7; TCRdb names TRBD1, which stays unverified in the absence of DNA. The germline gives CDR1 SGHRS, CDR2 YFSETQ. The CDR3 is 13 amino acids. CDR3 in amino acids: CASSLIQGGEQYF. Combining the CDR3 with reference TRBV5-1 and TRBJ2-7 gives the whole variable domain KAGVTQTPRYLIKTRGQQVTLSCSPISGHRSVSWYQQTPGQGLQFLFEYFSETQRNKGNFPGRFSGRQFSNSRSEMNVSTLELGDSALYLCASSLIQGGEQYFGPGTRLTVT.

This chain joins TRBV12-3 or TRBV12-4 and TRBJ1-1. CDR3 length: 13 amino acids. CDR3 sequence: CASSYAQFTEAFF.

The V and J genes are TRBV20-1 and TRBJ1-1. This CDR3 region has 12 residues. Germline V gene data show CDR1 as DFQATT and CDR2 as SNEGSKA (reference sequence). The CDR3 spells CSARRPNTEAFF.

The J gene is TRBJ2-1, the V gene TRBV20-1; lacking DNA, the TRBD2 call made by TCRdb goes unchecked. Looked up from germline, CDR1 is DFQATT and CDR2 is SNEGSKA (reference sequence). CDR3 length: 15 amino acids. The CDR3 loop reads CSARAASGPYNEQFF.

J is TRBJ1-1 and V is TRBV28. The CDR3 totals 15 residues. The germline gives CDR1 MDHEN, CDR2 SYDVKM. Here the CDR3 reads CASRNSDGMNTEAFF.

This chain connects TRBV5-6 to TRBJ2-5; the TCRdb D gene call, TRBD1, has no DNA to confirm it. The CDR3 contains 16 residues. Germline V CDR1 and CDR2: SGHDT, YYEEEE. This CDR3 is CASSLRGFNWQETQYF.

The rearrangement links TRBV20-1 to TRBJ1-5. This CDR3 comprises 16 residues. Per the germline V gene, CDR1 is DFQATT and CDR2 is SNEGSKA (reference sequence). The CDR3 here is CSARDISVGHNQPQHF.

The chain has TRBV30 and TRBJ2-5; as DNA is missing, the TRBD1 call by TCRdb cannot be tested. This CDR3 spans 14 amino acids. Germline V CDR1 and CDR2: GTSNPN, SVGIG (reference sequence). CDR3 region: CAWSVPGLSETQYF. Full variable domain (missing parts from reference TRBV30 and TRBJ2-5): SQTIHQWPATLVQPVGSPLSLECTVEGTSNPNLYWYRQAAGRGLQLLFYSVGIGQISSEVPQNLSASRPQDRQFILSSKKLLLSDSGFYLCAWSVPGLSETQYFGPGTRLLVL.